The 32 T cell receptor beta chains below all came from one sample that was sequenced in a study of blood T cell repertoires in COVID-19. The method was immunoSEQ multiplex PCR; TCRdb's version includes in-frame clones alone and lacks a portion of them. Of around 100,000 clones in the sample, roughly 90% were seen once. The sample taken for sequencing was peripheral blood. These receptor sequences come from a man in his sixties with acute or convalescent COVID-19.

The V call is TRBV7-8, the J call TRBJ1-6; D ambiguous. Germline V gene sequence: CDR1 SGHVS, CDR2 FQNEAQ. Deletions cut 4 bases from V and 7 bases from J, with 14 bases between. The CDR3 consists of 15 residues. CDR3: CASSSAAGYNSPLHF. In DNA, the CDR3 is TGTGCCAGCAGCTCCGCCGCGGGTTACAATTCACCCCTCCACTTT.

The CDR3 DNA follows: TGTGCCAGCAGTTTGATAGGACCGTCGGGGGAGCAGTACGTC. This encodes CASSLIGPSGEQYV. The V gene is TRBV6-2 or TRBV6-3, the J gene TRBJ2-7; weak D call: TRBD2 (5 bases). In germline, CDR1 is MNHEY, CDR2 SVGEGT. V was trimmed by 4 bases and J by 7 bases, leaving 17 bases between them. The CDR3 has 14 amino acids.

This sequence joins TRBV25-1 and TRBJ1-2; D is possibly TRBD1 (6 bases). The CDR3 loop spans 12 amino acids. The germline gives CDR1 MGHDK, CDR2 SYGVNS. V lost 3 bases, J lost 8 bases, and 10 bases lay in between. The CDR3 nucleotides are TGTGCCAGCAGTGAGGGGGCGCGAGGCTACACCTTC. It specifies CASSEGARGYTF.

This clone was counted a single time. The gene calls are TRBV6-2 or TRBV6-3 and TRBJ1-2, with a weak D call TRBD1 (6 bases). The CDR3 spans 14 residues. Looked up from germline, CDR1 is MNHEY and CDR2 is SVGEGT. V was shortened by 0 bases and J by 8 bases, with 13 bases between the two germline ends. The CDR3 DNA is TGTGCCAGCAGTTACTCGCGGCAGGGGAAGGGCTACACCTTC. This sequence encodes CASSYSRQGKGYTF.

This clone has just one count. This rearrangement joins TRBV24-1 to TRBJ1-1; D is undetermined. V lost 5 bases and J lost 1, with 10 bases in between. This CDR3 contains 14 residues. Per germline, CDR1 KGHDR and CDR2 SFDVKD. The CDR3 here is CATSGTEQNTEAFF. The CDR3 DNA follows: TGTGCCACCAGTGGTACAGAACAGAACACTGAAGCTTTCTTT.

This chain joins TRBV5-1 and TRBJ2-5, with 8 bases fitting TRBD1. V lost 4 bases, J lost 5 bases, and 7 bases stayed unmatched. In germline, CDR1 is SGHRS, CDR2 YFSETQ. The CDR3 totals 14 residues. CDR3 in DNA: TGCGCCAGCAGCCCCGGGACAGGAATTGAGACCCAGTACTTC. Translation: CASSPGTGIETQYF.

The CDR3 spells CATSRDPPGGFIMGETQYF. The CDR3 DNA follows: TGTGCCACCAGCAGAGATCCCCCCGGAGGCTTTATCATGGGAGAGACCCAGTACTTC. This sequence joins TRBV15 and TRBJ2-5, with D possibly being TRBD2 (5 bases). This CDR3 contains 19 residues. Per the germline V gene, CDR1 is LNHNV and CDR2 is YYDKDF (reference sequence). V gave up 0 bases and J gave up 4 bases, with 24 bases separating them. Combining the CDR3 with reference TRBV15 and TRBJ2-5 gives the whole variable domain DAMVIQNPRYQVTQFGKPVTLSCSQTLNHNVMYWYQQKSSQAPKLLFHYYDKDFNNEADTPDNFQSRRPNTSFCFLDIRSPGLGDTAMYLCATSRDPPGGFIMGETQYFGPGTRLLVL.

The chain links TRBV28 to TRBJ2-3, with unresolved D. This CDR3 comprises 16 residues. Germline lookup yields CDR1 MDHEN and CDR2 SYDVKM. V was trimmed by 1 base and J by 0 bases, leaving 11 bases between them. The CDR3 DNA reads TGTGCCAGCAGTTTATCCCTCCCCGGGAGCACAGATACGCAGTATTTT. Residues: CASSLSLPGSTDTQYF.

This clone was counted once. The J gene is TRBJ1-1, the V gene TRBV29-1; D remains unclear. CDR1 SQVTM and CDR2 ANQGSEA come from the germline V gene. V gave up 4 bases and J gave up 0 bases, with 6 bases separating them. This CDR3 has 12 residues. This CDR3 reads CSVGTVNTEAFF. The CDR3 bases are TGCAGCGTTGGAACGGTGAACACTGAAGCTTTCTTT.

This clone occurred a few times. This specimen includes other DNA sequences encoding the same CDR3. V usage is TRBV24-1 and J usage is TRBJ1-1; 8 bases agree with TRBD1. The CDR3 is 14 residues long. Germline CDR1 and CDR2: KGHDR and SFDVKD. V dropped 5 bases and J dropped 1; count of bases not matched to a gene: 2. CDR3 nucleotide sequence: TGTGCCACCAGTGCTGGACAGGGGAACACTGAAGCTTTCTTT. Amino acids: CATSAGQGNTEAFF.

The chain recombines TRBV4-1 with TRBJ2-2; 9 bases match TRBD1. The CDR3 length is 15 residues. Germline V CDR1 and CDR2: MGHRA, YSYEKL. The junction had 7 bases not matched to a gene; V was cut back by 6 bases and J by 5 bases. The CDR3 coding sequence is TGCGCCAGCAGGGCGGGACAGGGTTGGACCGGGGAGCTGTTTTTT. It yields the protein CASRAGQGWTGELFF.

The V and J genes are TRBV2 and TRBJ1-5; D not resolved. V dropped 8 bases and J dropped 0 bases, with 20 bases sitting between them. This CDR3 has 17 amino acids. Per germline, CDR1 SNHLY and CDR2 FYNNEI. The CDR3 spells CASSGGTENDSNQPQHF. Here the CDR3 DNA reads TGTGCCAGCTCAGGTGGAACGGAAAATGATAGCAATCAGCCCCAGCATTTT. Full variable domain (outside the CDR3, taken from reference TRBV2 and TRBJ1-5): EPEVTQTPSHQVTQMGQEVILRCVPISNHLYFYWYRQILGQKVEFLVSFYNNEISEKSEIFDDQFSVERPDGSNFTLKIRSTKLEDSAMYFCASSGGTENDSNQPQHFGDGTRLSIL.

V usage is TRBV18 and J usage is TRBJ1-1; 8 bases fit TRBD1. The V and J ends lost 0 bases and 1 base, in that order; junction bases with no gene match: 4. This CDR3 spans 16 amino acids. The V gene's germline CDR1 is KGHSH and CDR2 LQKENI. As DNA, the CDR3 is TGTGCCAGCTCACCACCGAGGACAGGGAGGAACACTGAAGCTTTCTTT. Translated: CASSPPRTGRNTEAFF. Full variable domain (rest looked up from reference TRBV18 and TRBJ1-1): NAGVMQNPRHLVRRRGQEARLRCSPMKGHSHVYWYRQLPEEGLKFMVYLQKENIIDESGMPKERFSAEFPKEGPSILRIQQVVRGDSAAYFCASSPPRTGRNTEAFFGQGTRLTVV.

This sequence joins TRBV29-1 and TRBJ2-1, with D maybe TRBD2 (6 bases). This CDR3 region has 12 residues. The germline V and J ends were trimmed by 5 bases and 10 bases, with 15 bases remaining between them. From germline, CDR1 is SQVTM and CDR2 ANQGSEA. The CDR3 DNA sequence: TGCAGCGTTCTGGAGGGACGTCACGAGCAGTTCTTC. This gives the protein CSVLEGRHEQFF.

The J gene is TRBJ2-6, the V gene TRBV19, with 9 bases identical to TRBD1. The CDR3 contains 18 residues. The germline gives CDR1 LNHDA, CDR2 SQIVND (reference sequence). V was clipped by 7 bases and J by 3 bases; unmatched bases: 13. In nucleotides, the CDR3 is TGTGCCAGTAAGATAACCGGGACAGGGTGGAATGGGGCCAACGTCCTGACTTTC. Its translation is CASKITGTGWNGANVLTF.

This clone was picked up one time. V gene TRBV28 combines with J gene TRBJ1-6; D remains unclear. The CDR3 has 15 amino acids. Germline values: CDR1 MDHEN, CDR2 SYDVKM. V was pared by 7 bases and J by 9 bases, with 19 bases between. In DNA, the CDR3 is TGTGCCAGCAATTCACTCGGAGGCCAGGCTTCACCCCTCCACTTT. The encoded protein is CASNSLGGQASPLHF.

The chain uses TRBV18 and TRBJ1-2; TRBD1 might be the D (5 bases). Trimming stripped 1 base from V and 3 bases from J, with 9 bases between. This CDR3 has 14 amino acids. From germline, CDR1 is KGHSH and CDR2 LQKENI. CDR3 in amino acids: CASSPQGPHYGYTF. Here the CDR3 DNA reads TGTGCCAGCTCACCACAGGGGCCCCACTATGGCTACACCTTC.

This chain links TRBV13 with TRBJ2-4, with a weak D call TRBD2 (6 bases). The CDR3 runs to 17 residues. V gave up 2 bases and J gave up 2 bases, with 16 bases separating them. Germline V lookup: CDR1 PRHDT, CDR2 FYEKMQ (reference sequence). Here the CDR3 reads CASSLSPSGDPKNIQYF. CDR3 DNA: TGTGCCAGCAGCTTATCTCCTTCGGGGGACCCCAAAAACATTCAGTACTTC. The whole variable domain, remainder taken from reference TRBV13 and TRBJ2-4, is AAGVIQSPRHLIKEKRETATLKCYPIPRHDTVYWYQQGPGQDPQFLISFYEKMQSDKGSIPDRFSAQQFSDYHSELNMSSLELGDSALYFCASSLSPSGDPKNIQYFGAGTRLSVL.

The V and J genes are TRBV5-1 and TRBJ2-3; TRBD1 might be the D (5 bases). CDR1 is SGHRS, CDR2 YFSETQ, per germline. CDR3 length equals 14 residues. Deletions cut 0 bases from V and 4 bases from J, with 9 bases between. CDR3 in amino acids: CASSLAAGSDTQYF. CDR3 DNA: TGCGCCAGCAGCTTGGCAGCAGGGTCAGATACGCAGTATTTT.

The rearrangement links TRBV3-1 (or the pseudogene TRBV3-2) to TRBJ1-3, with D perhaps TRBD1 (5 bases). V lost 5 bases and J 0 bases, leaving 14 bases between the germline ends. This CDR3 contains 16 residues. Germline V gives CDR1 LGHDT, CDR2 YNNKEL (reference sequence). The CDR3 protein is CASSIPQGNSGNTIYF. In DNA form, the CDR3 reads TGTGCCAGCAGCATACCCCAGGGAAACTCTGGAAACACCATATATTTT.

The rearrangement uses TRBV12-3 or TRBV12-4 and TRBJ1-6; D gene ambiguous. The CDR3 extends over 13 amino acids. Trimming shortened V by 0 bases and J by 9 bases, and 6 bases separated the two germline ends. CDR3 loop: CASSLAEGSPLHF. The DNA of the CDR3 is TGTGCCAGCAGTTTAGCGGAGGGTTCACCCCTCCACTTT.

The V call is TRBV7-2, the J call TRBJ2-7; maybe TRBD2 (6 bases). The CDR3 has 14 residues. Germline CDR1 is SGHTA and CDR2 is FQGNSA. V was pared by 0 bases and J by 3 bases, with 9 bases between. CDR3 in amino acids: CASSLALARYEQYF. The CDR3, as DNA: TGTGCCAGCAGCTTAGCACTAGCACGCTACGAGCAGTACTTC.

The rearrangement joins TRBV9 to TRBJ2-2; no definite D call. Per germline, CDR1 SGDLS and CDR2 YYNGEE. Trimming took 3 bases from V and 0 from J, leaving 9 bases between them. The CDR3 runs 15 residues. This CDR3 reads CASSADTTNTGELFF. In DNA, the CDR3 is TGTGCCAGCAGCGCTGACACCACGAACACCGGGGAGCTGTTTTTT.

This chain links TRBV2 with TRBJ2-5; a weak D match, TRBD1 (6 bases). V lost 4 bases, J lost 2 bases, and 14 bases lay in between. There are 15 residues in the CDR3. The germline V gene encodes CDR1 SNHLY and CDR2 FYNNEI. In DNA form, the CDR3 reads TGTGCCAGCAGTGTATTAGGGGGTCCGCAAGAGACCCAGTACTTC. Amino acid sequence: CASSVLGGPQETQYF.

V gene TRBV28 combines with J gene TRBJ1-1; 7 positions match TRBD1. The CDR3 sequence is 15 residues long. V was clipped by 4 bases and J by 1 base; unmatched bases: 6. Looked up from germline, CDR1 is MDHEN and CDR2 is SYDVKM. In DNA, the CDR3 is TGTGCCAGCAGTTCGCCCGGGACAGCGAACACTGAAGCTTTCTTT. Its translation is CASSSPGTANTEAFF. Based on the CDR3 plus reference TRBV28 and TRBJ1-1, the full variable domain is DVKVTQSSRYLVKRTGEKVFLECVQDMDHENMFWYRQDPGLGLRLIYFSYDVKMKEKGDIPEGYSVSREKKERFSLILESASTNQTSMYLCASSSPGTANTEAFFGQGTRLTVV.

The V and J genes are TRBV7-2 and TRBJ2-5; D not resolved. CDR3 length: 14 amino acids. V lost 6 bases and J lost 4, with 15 bases in between. Germline V lookup: CDR1 SGHTA, CDR2 FQGNSA. The CDR3 protein is CASSPTRVGETQYF. In DNA form, the CDR3 reads TGTGCCAGCAGTCCTACCCGGGTCGGAGAGACCCAGTACTTC.

The rearrangement links TRBV6-1 to TRBJ1-6, with a tentative D call TRBD1 (6 bases). There are 18 residues in the CDR3. Germline V gene sequence: CDR1 MNHNS, CDR2 SASEGT. V was trimmed by 3 bases and J by 7 bases, leaving 22 bases between them. The CDR3 here is CASSDGAGGGLGNSPLHF. The CDR3 DNA reads TGTGCCAGCAGTGACGGCGCTGGGGGGGGGCTGGGGAATTCACCCCTCCACTTT.

This chain connects TRBV19 to TRBJ2-2, with a tentative D call TRBD2 (5 bases). The CDR3 contains 14 residues. Deletions cut 9 bases from V and 1 base from J, with 12 bases between. The germline V gene has CDR1 LNHDA and CDR2 SQIVND (reference sequence). The CDR3 here is CASGFGGNTGELFF. The CDR3 DNA is TGTGCCAGCGGTTTTGGAGGGAACACCGGGGAGCTGTTTTTT.

In its sample, this clone was seen once. This chain joins TRBV2 and TRBJ1-3; 8 bases are shared with TRBD1. The CDR3 loop spans 17 amino acids. The V segment lost 3 bases and the J segment 6 bases; nucleotides outside the gene matches: 13. Germline CDR1 SNHLY, CDR2 FYNNEI. CDR3 in amino acids: CASSEIQDRVASNTIYF. CDR3 sequence (DNA): TGTGCCAGCAGTGAGATCCAGGACAGGGTCGCCTCAAACACCATATATTTT.

The chain employs TRBV15 and TRBJ2-2; 12 bases are a match to TRBD2. Unmatched junction bases numbered 6, after V lost 3 bases and J lost 7 bases. CDR3 length equals 16 residues. Germline CDR1 LNHNV, CDR2 YYDKDF (reference sequence). CDR3 in amino acids: CATSRRLAGAGGELFF. For the CDR3, the DNA is TGTGCCACCAGCAGGCGACTAGCGGGAGCTGGCGGGGAGCTGTTTTTT.

This clone was seen more than once but under ten times. The chain combines TRBV13 with TRBJ2-7, with 10 bases aligning to TRBD2. V shed 1 base and J 0 bases; nucleotides not matched to a gene: 0. The CDR3 is 15 amino acids. CDR1 is PRHDT and CDR2 is FYEKMQ in the germline V gene (reference sequence). DNA of the CDR3: TGTGCCAGCAGCTTAGCTAGCGGGAGCTCCTACGAGCAGTACGTC. Translation: CASSLASGSSYEQYV.

The rearrangement joins TRBV28 to TRBJ1-6; TRBD1 might be the D (5 bases). Per the germline V gene, CDR1 is MDHEN and CDR2 is SYDVKM. V was shortened by 3 bases and J by 6 bases, with 12 bases between the two germline ends. The CDR3 is 15 residues long. CDR3 sequence: CASSFPGLINSPLHF. CDR3 DNA sequence: TGTGCCAGCAGTTTCCCGGGACTGATTAATTCACCCCTCCACTTT.